This TCR beta chain was sequenced in a study of cytomegalovirus exposure and HLA in healthy donors. Study-wide results and caveats: Rare sequences made up most TCRs, while some public TCRs were found in many donors. Analyzed later, most CMV-associated TCR beta chains appeared HLA-restricted. Common viral pathogens seemed, in a later analysis, to connect with several of the most significant clusters.

With 60 Vbeta and 13 Jbeta primers, the PCR was carried out. TCRdb's copy holds only in-frame clones and misses some; the assay was immunoSEQ multiplex PCR. Here the sample spans about 170,000 clones, roughly 80% being singletons. Of note for this clone: Its antigen is still unknown.

Germline loops: CDR1 SGHRS, CDR2 YFSETQ. The CDR3 is 16 amino acids. Trimming stripped 4 bases from V and 0 bases from J, with 11 bases between. The chain employs TRBV5-1 and TRBJ2-6, with TRBD2 as a possible D gene (7 bases). The TCR comes from a male donor in good health and CMV-seronegative. Sequencing used PBMCs. This CDR3 is CASSPRGPSGANVLTF. CDR3 DNA: TGCGCCAGCAGCCCGCGGGGGCCCTCTGGGGCCAACGTCCTGACTTTC.